This T cell receptor beta chain was profiled in a study of T cells of healthy individuals. In TCRdb, the 5' RACE reads were re-called with MiXCR into one record per CDR3 protein. This table holds 65,000 to 95,000 distinct CDR3 sequences, about 5% found once. From germline, CDR1 is LNHNV and CDR2 YYDKDF (reference sequence). CDR3 length equals 18 residues. V gave up 0 bases and J gave up 2 bases; unmatched junction bases: 7. This receptor was identified in a female donor in good health. This chain connects TRBV15 to TRBJ2-1; 10 bases agree with TRBD2. In DNA, the CDR3 is TGTGCCACCAGCAGAGATTACACTAGCGGGGCCCCCTACAATGAGCAGTTCTTC. It specifies CATSRDYTSGAPYNEQFF.